The clone carrying this T cell receptor (beta chain) occurred many times. The data were obtained in a study of T cell repertoires in cytomegalovirus infection. Overall study context: Public TCR beta signatures provided an indication of both CMV infection and a matching HLA type.

TCRdb reprocessed the reads via MiXCR and lists one record per CDR3 protein. The table has nearly 550,000 distinct CDR3 sequences, 15% to 20% seen once; the top ten hold under 30%. Trimming cost V 1 base and J 5 bases, with 5 bases left between them. The germline CDR1 and CDR2 sequences are SEHNR and FQNEAQ (reference sequence). The CDR3 has 12 residues. The sequence derives from a human donor in good health (CMV status not recorded). Some clones in this sample may be carry-over from other donors' samples. Sequenced sample: CD8+ T cells from PBMCs. The chain joins TRBV7-9 to TRBJ2-5; D gene ambiguous. The CDR3 DNA sequence: TGTGCCAGCAGCTTAGAGTGGGAGACCCAGTACTTC. It specifies CASSLEWETQYF. The variable domain in full, completed from reference TRBV7-9 and TRBJ2-5, reads DTGVSQNPRHKITKRGQNVTFRCDPISEHNRLYWYRQTLGQGPEFLTYFQNEAQLEKSRLLSDRFSAERPKGSFSTLEIQRTEQGDSAMYLCASSLEWETQYFGPGTRLLVL.